This T cell receptor (beta chain) was identified during a study of CDR3 diversity in severe acne. Germline V lookup: CDR1 MGHDK, CDR2 SYGVNS. V lost 6 bases and J lost 3; bases outside the gene matches: 16. CDR3 length equals 19 residues. In TCRdb, the PCR reads were re-called with MiXCR into one record per CDR3 protein. The sample carries some 85,000 distinct CDR3 sequences, approximately 54% recorded once. Specimen: blood. The chain is built from TRBV25-1 and TRBJ2-3; 12 bases align to TRBD2. This sequence originates from a male donor with severe acne vulgaris. CDR3 in DNA: TGTGCCAGCAGCTTCTCTAGCGGGAGGGCCTTATTTGGTACAGATACGCAGTATTTT. Protein: CASSFSSGRALFGTDTQYF.